The rows below give T cell receptor beta chains drawn from one sample of a study of T cell changes during pregnancy in multiple sclerosis. Data came from immunoSEQ multiplex PCR; TCRdb stores just in-frame clones and leaves some out. The table has about 79,000 clones, just over 90% seen once. Here the sequenced sample was CD4+ T cells from peripheral blood mononuclear cells, taken in the second trimester of pregnancy. These receptors were obtained from a female donor with multiple sclerosis, enrolled in a pregnancy study. CDR3s include the opening cysteine and the closing phenylalanine or tryptophan. The order of the fields is CDR3 protein, CDR3 DNA, D gene, J gene, clone size, V gene. A D gene is named only where the DNA matches it firmly. Clone size is not always given. Where it is, it says once, few, many or a class for expanded clones.

CDR3aa: CASSHLTGGNSPLHF
CDR3nt: TGTGCCAGCAGCCACCTGACAGGGGGAAATTCACCCCTCCACTTT
d_gene: TRBD1
j_gene: TRBJ1-6
abundance: -
v_gene: TRBV7-9

CDR3aa: CASSPQSGAGGPNEQYF
CDR3nt: TGTGCCAGCAGCCCCCAGTCGGGAGCGGGAGGGCCCAACGAGCAGTACTTC
d_gene: TRBD2
j_gene: TRBJ2-7
abundance: -
v_gene: TRBV7-9

CDR3aa: CASSRPGGGGSSYNEQFF
CDR3nt: TGTGCCAGCAGCCGCCCAGGGGGCGGGGGCTCCTCCTACAATGAGCAGTTCTTC
d_gene: -
j_gene: TRBJ2-1
abundance: -
v_gene: TRBV5-4

CDR3aa: CSTREETEAFF
CDR3nt: TGCAGTACCCGTGAGGAGACTGAAGCTTTCTTT
d_gene: -
j_gene: TRBJ1-1
abundance: -
v_gene: TRBV20-1

CDR3aa: CASSYRGEITAFF
CDR3nt: TGTGCCAGCAGTTACAGGGGGGAGATCACAGCTTTCTTT
d_gene: TRBD1
j_gene: TRBJ1-1
abundance: -
v_gene: TRBV7-2

CDR3aa: CASGLSGTRFHEQFF
CDR3nt: TGTGCTAGTGGTTTGTCGGGGACTAGGTTTCATGAGCAGTTCTTC
d_gene: TRBD2
j_gene: TRBJ2-1
abundance: -
v_gene: TRBV12-5

CDR3aa: CASSEDRGYEKLFF
CDR3nt: TGTGCCAGCAGTGAGGACAGGGGATATGAAAAACTGTTTTTT
d_gene: TRBD1
j_gene: TRBJ1-4
abundance: -
v_gene: TRBV6-1

CDR3aa: CASSLFLAAGELFF
CDR3nt: TGTGCCAGCAGTTTATTCCTAGCGGCCGGGGAGCTGTTTTTT
d_gene: TRBD2
j_gene: TRBJ2-2
abundance: -
v_gene: TRBV27

CDR3aa: CASALEGNTEAFF
CDR3nt: TGTGCTAGTGCCTTGGAGGGGAACACTGAAGCTTTCTTT
d_gene: -
j_gene: TRBJ1-1
abundance: -
v_gene: TRBV12-5

CDR3aa: CATSHRGRSKNIQYF
CDR3nt: TGTGCCACCAGCCACAGGGGACGGTCCAAAAACATTCAGTACTTC
d_gene: TRBD1
j_gene: TRBJ2-4
abundance: -
v_gene: TRBV15

CDR3aa: CASSATGGYSPLHF
CDR3nt: TGTGCCAGTAGTGCGACAGGGGGCTATTCACCCCTCCACTTT
d_gene: TRBD1
j_gene: TRBJ1-6
abundance: once
v_gene: TRBV19

CDR3aa: CASSPRVRELFF
CDR3nt: TGTGCCAGTAGTCCCCGGGTGAGGGAGCTGTTTTTT
d_gene: -
j_gene: TRBJ2-2
abundance: -
v_gene: TRBV19

CDR3aa: CAIKKTGVDEQYF
CDR3nt: TGTGCCATCAAAAAGACAGGAGTCGACGAGCAGTACTTC
d_gene: -
j_gene: TRBJ2-7
abundance: -
v_gene: TRBV10-3

CDR3aa: CASSPPSLRVGGGAGTQYF
CDR3nt: TGTGCCAGCAGCCCTCCGAGCCTAAGAGTGGGCGGGGGGGCCGGTACGCAGTATTTT
d_gene: TRBD2
j_gene: TRBJ2-3
abundance: -
v_gene: TRBV5-4

CDR3aa: CATSRQQNTGELFF
CDR3nt: TGTGCCACCTCACGACAGCAGAACACCGGGGAGCTGTTTTTT
d_gene: -
j_gene: TRBJ2-2
abundance: -
v_gene: TRBV15

CDR3aa: CASSWGTSRVAGELFF
CDR3nt: TGTGCCAGCAGCTGGGGAACTAGTCGGGTGGCCGGGGAGCTGTTTTTT
d_gene: -
j_gene: TRBJ2-2
abundance: once
v_gene: TRBV7-8

CDR3aa: CASSPRGGEGYGYTF
CDR3nt: TGCGCCAGCAGCCCTCGAGGGGGGGAAGGCTATGGCTACACCTTC
d_gene: -
j_gene: TRBJ1-2
abundance: -
v_gene: TRBV4-1

CDR3aa: CASSDYHEQFF
CDR3nt: TGTGCCAGCTCGGACTATCATGAGCAGTTCTTC
d_gene: -
j_gene: TRBJ2-1
abundance: -
v_gene: TRBV6-1

CDR3aa: CASSVDLAGGYTF
CDR3nt: TGTGCCAGCAGCGTAGATTTGGCGGGTGGCTACACCTTC
d_gene: -
j_gene: TRBJ1-2
abundance: -
v_gene: TRBV9

CDR3aa: CASSLEGDNYGYTF
CDR3nt: TGCGCCAGCAGCTTGGAAGGGGATAACTATGGCTACACCTTC
d_gene: -
j_gene: TRBJ1-2
abundance: -
v_gene: TRBV5-1